This is a list of T cell receptor beta chains from one sample in a study of response to subunit inactivated influenza vaccine. TCRdb ran MiXCR on the RT-PCR reads and lists one entry per CDR3 protein. This sample has roughly 650,000 distinct CDR3 sequences, with around 15% found just once. The sequencing here drew on PBMCs from blood, taken approximately 15 days before vaccination. The receptors were gathered from a man aged 50-59 years who received an inactivated influenza vaccine. CDR3s include the opening cysteine and the closing phenylalanine or tryptophan. D genes are given only for firm matches. Part of the rows lack a size; the others show once, few, many or a class for expanded clones.

D: NA
V: TRBV7-9
size: NA
J: TRBJ1-1
DNA: TGTGCCAGCAGCCCCTACACGCGAGGGAACACTGAAGCTTTCTTT
CDR3: CASSPYTRGNTEAFF

D: NA
V: TRBV20-1
size: few
J: TRBJ2-7
DNA: TGCAGTGCTAGACTTACCCGACGGATTATTTCCTACGAGCAGTACTTC
CDR3: CSARLTRRIISYEQYF

D: NA
V: TRBV25-1
size: few
J: TRBJ2-6
DNA: TGTGCCAGCAGTGAATCTGGGGCCGATAACGTCCTGACTTTC
CDR3: CASSESGADNVLTF

D: NA
V: TRBV29-1
size: few
J: TRBJ1-2
DNA: TGCAGCGTTGGCCGGGACTATGGCTACACCTTC
CDR3: CSVGRDYGYTF

D: NA
V: TRBV7-2
size: few
J: TRBJ1-4
DNA: TGTGCCAGCAGCACCGGACCTGAAAAAGGTGAAAAACTGTTTTTT
CDR3: CASSTGPEKGEKLFF

D: TRBD2
V: TRBV29-1
size: NA
J: TRBJ2-3
DNA: TGCAGCGTCGGGGGGGTGGCAGATACGCAGTATTTT
CDR3: CSVGGVADTQYF

D: NA
V: TRBV20-1
size: few
J: TRBJ1-2
DNA: TGCAGTGCTAGGGCGTGGCAGGGCGGTGGGGTCAACTATGGCTACACCTTC
CDR3: CSARAWQGGGVNYGYTF

D: NA
V: TRBV5-1
size: few
J: TRBJ2-1
DNA: TGCGCCAGCAGCTTATATGGACTCACGCACACCAACAATGAGCAGTTCTTC
CDR3: CASSLYGLTHTNNEQFF

D: TRBD2
V: TRBV6-2/TRBV6-3
size: few
J: TRBJ2-1
DNA: TGTGCCAGCAGGCCCCCGGGACTAGCGGGAGGTCTTTTGCAGTTCTTC
CDR3: CASRPPGLAGGLLQFF

D: NA
V: TRBV28
size: many
J: TRBJ1-2
DNA: TGTGCCAGCAGTCTGCAGGGGAACTATGGCTACACCTTC
CDR3: CASSLQGNYGYTF

D: NA
V: TRBV7-9
size: few
J: TRBJ1-1
DNA: TGTGCCAGCACACCGAGCGGGGGGGAAGCGACTGAAGCTTTCTTT
CDR3: CASTPSGGEATEAFF

D: TRBD2
V: TRBV5-1
size: few
J: TRBJ2-7
DNA: TGCGCCAGCAGCTCGACTAGCGGATATTACGAGCAGTACTTC
CDR3: CASSSTSGYYEQYF

D: NA
V: TRBV30
size: few
J: TRBJ2-7
DNA: TGTGCCTGGAGTGGGCGACAGTTGCTGATGAGCTACGAGCAGTACTTC
CDR3: CAWSGRQLLMSYEQYF

D: TRBD1
V: TRBV10-3
size: NA
J: TRBJ1-2
DNA: TGTGCCATCAGTGGAGGACAGGCGAACACTTATGGCTACACCTTC
CDR3: CAISGGQANTYGYTF

D: TRBD2
V: TRBV4-1
size: NA
J: TRBJ2-7
DNA: TGCGCCAGCAGCCAACGATGGGAGGGAGTCGAGCAGTACTTC
CDR3: CASSQRWEGVEQYF

D: TRBD1
V: TRBV20-1
size: many
J: TRBJ2-5
DNA: TGCAGTGCTCACGCGGGGACAGGGGGGCCAACGACCCAGTACTTC
CDR3: CSAHAGTGGPTTQYF

D: NA
V: TRBV30
size: NA
J: TRBJ2-5
DNA: TGTGCCTGGAGCACCTTGCGGGGTTTGGGAGAGACCCAGTACTTC
CDR3: CAWSTLRGLGETQYF

D: NA
V: TRBV19
size: NA
J: TRBJ2-3
DNA: TGTGCCAGTAGGGGCCGAGACCGAACAGCAGATACGCAGTATTTT
CDR3: CASRGRDRTADTQYF

D: NA
V: TRBV6-6
size: many
J: TRBJ2-5
DNA: TGTGCCAGCAGTTACGGAGGACGAGAGACCCAGTACTTC
CDR3: CASSYGGRETQYF

D: TRBD2
V: TRBV11-2
size: NA
J: TRBJ2-2
DNA: TGTGCCAGCACCTCCGGTCTGGAGCGGGGGGACGGGGACACCGGGGAGCTGTTTTTT
CDR3: CASTSGLERGDGDTGELFF

D: NA
V: TRBV20-1
size: NA
J: TRBJ2-7
DNA: TGCAGTGCACCCGCGGGTAGGGGTGCCTACGAGCAGTACTTC
CDR3: CSAPAGRGAYEQYF

D: NA
V: TRBV6-1
size: NA
J: TRBJ1-1
DNA: TGTGCCAGCAGCTTCCAACGGACGGGGAACACTGAAGCTTTCTTT
CDR3: CASSFQRTGNTEAFF

D: TRBD2
V: TRBV5-1
size: NA
J: TRBJ2-5
DNA: TGCGCCAGCAGCTTGGTCGGGCGGGGGGTCTCAGAGACCCAGTACTTC
CDR3: CASSLVGRGVSETQYF

D: TRBD1
V: TRBV6-5
size: NA
J: TRBJ2-5
DNA: TGTGCCACCGTGAGCTGGGACAGGCTCGACTTC
CDR3: CATVSWDRLDF

D: NA
V: TRBV12-3/TRBV12-4
size: NA
J: TRBJ2-3
DNA: TGTGCCAGCAGTTTAGCAACCGGGACAGCATGGAGGGCAGATACGCAGTATTTT
CDR3: CASSLATGTAWRADTQYF

D: NA
V: TRBV19
size: NA
J: TRBJ2-2
DNA: TGTGCCAGTAGTATACGGGCACTCTCAAACACCGGGGAGCTGTTTTTT
CDR3: CASSIRALSNTGELFF

D: TRBD1
V: TRBV5-1
size: many
J: TRBJ2-2
DNA: TGCGCCAGCAGCGTTGGCCGGACAGGGAACACCGGGGAGCTGTTTTTT
CDR3: CASSVGRTGNTGELFF

D: TRBD1
V: TRBV6-2/TRBV6-3
size: NA
J: TRBJ2-2
DNA: TGTGCCAGCAGACCTGGGACAGGGGGCCACGGGGAGCTGTTTTTT
CDR3: CASRPGTGGHGELFF

D: NA
V: TRBV29-1
size: once
J: TRBJ2-3
DNA: TGCAGCGCCGAAGGCAGACTCACAGATACGCAGTATTTT
CDR3: CSAEGRLTDTQYF

D: NA
V: TRBV11-2
size: few
J: TRBJ1-2
DNA: TGTGCCAGCAGCTTCGGACTATATGGCTACACCTTC
CDR3: CASSFGLYGYTF

D: NA
V: TRBV29-1
size: NA
J: TRBJ2-7
DNA: TGCAGCGTTGGAGAGCACGAGCAGTACTTC
CDR3: CSVGEHEQYF

D: NA
V: TRBV11-2
size: few
J: TRBJ2-7
DNA: TGTGCCAGCAGCTTCGGTTGGGACCCTACCTACGAGCAGTACTTC
CDR3: CASSFGWDPTYEQYF

D: NA
V: TRBV20-1
size: few
J: TRBJ2-5
DNA: TGCAGTGCTAGACAGGGCTTGGGCAGGGGAGAGACCCAGTACTTC
CDR3: CSARQGLGRGETQYF

D: TRBD2
V: TRBV5-1
size: few
J: TRBJ2-7
DNA: TGCGCCAGCAGCACCTCCACTAGCGGGAGCTACGAGCAGTACTTC
CDR3: CASSTSTSGSYEQYF

D: TRBD2
V: TRBV12-3/TRBV12-4
size: NA
J: TRBJ2-1
DNA: TGTGCCAGCAGTTTATTCGGGGGGGCCAGCTCCTACAATGAGCAGTTCTTC
CDR3: CASSLFGGASSYNEQFF

D: NA
V: TRBV7-6
size: NA
J: TRBJ2-1
DNA: TGTGCCAGCAGCCCAGGGCCCTTTAGGGATGAGCAGTTCTTC
CDR3: CASSPGPFRDEQFF

D: TRBD1
V: TRBV12-3/TRBV12-4
size: few
J: TRBJ1-1
DNA: TGTGCCAGCAGTGCAACAGGGGGTAGGACTGAAGCTTTCTTT
CDR3: CASSATGGRTEAFF

D: NA
V: TRBV30
size: NA
J: TRBJ1-4
DNA: TGTGCCTGGAGTTGGCAACGAAAGGGAAAACTGTTTTTT
CDR3: CAWSWQRKGKLFF

D: NA
V: TRBV9
size: few
J: TRBJ1-1
DNA: TGTGCCAGCAGCGTAGTAGGAGGGGAGGCTTTCTTT
CDR3: CASSVVGGEAFF

D: NA
V: TRBV20-1
size: NA
J: TRBJ2-1
DNA: TGCAGTGCTTCCACCGGGACTCCTTCCTACAATGAGCAGTTCTTC
CDR3: CSASTGTPSYNEQFF

D: NA
V: TRBV9
size: few
J: TRBJ2-3
DNA: TGTGCCAGCAGCGTAGCGGGGGAGGAACCCGATACGCAGTATTTT
CDR3: CASSVAGEEPDTQYF

D: TRBD2
V: TRBV5-1
size: few
J: TRBJ2-1
DNA: TGCGCCAGCAGCAGCAGCGGGAGGGATTACAATGAGCAGTTCTTC
CDR3: CASSSSGRDYNEQFF

D: NA
V: TRBV6-1
size: few
J: TRBJ2-5
DNA: TGTGCCAGCGGGTTTCGGGGGTTGCAAGAGACCCAGTACTTC
CDR3: CASGFRGLQETQYF

D: NA
V: TRBV12-5
size: few
J: TRBJ1-4
DNA: TGTGCTAGTGGTTTCCTGAAGGCAACTAATGAAAAACTGTTTTTT
CDR3: CASGFLKATNEKLFF

D: TRBD1
V: TRBV9
size: few
J: TRBJ2-2
DNA: TGTGCCAGCAGCCCCTTCGGGGGACAGGGGGCCCGGAACACCGGGGAGCTGTTTTTT
CDR3: CASSPFGGQGARNTGELFF

D: NA
V: TRBV12-3/TRBV12-4
size: few
J: TRBJ2-1
DNA: TGTGCCAGCAGTTTAGGAGCCAGCGATCATGAGCAGTTCTTC
CDR3: CASSLGASDHEQFF

D: TRBD2
V: TRBV28
size: few
J: TRBJ2-7
DNA: TGTGCCAGCAGGGGCGAGGGGCTAGCGGGGGTCTACGAGCAGTACTTC
CDR3: CASRGEGLAGVYEQYF

D: NA
V: TRBV4-1
size: few
J: TRBJ1-6
DNA: TGCGCCAGCAGCCAAGTGGCCAGGGTATCACCCCTCCACTTT
CDR3: CASSQVARVSPLHF

D: NA
V: TRBV11-2
size: few
J: TRBJ2-1
DNA: TGTGCCAGCAGCTTAGTGTTTCAGAATGGGCGGCTTGGGAATGAGCAGTTCTTC
CDR3: CASSLVFQNGRLGNEQFF

D: TRBD2
V: TRBV6-2/TRBV6-3
size: NA
J: TRBJ2-1
DNA: TGTGCCAGCAGTCCCCAGGCGGGAGTCCACAATGAGCAGTTCTTC
CDR3: CASSPQAGVHNEQFF

D: TRBD2
V: TRBV6-5
size: NA
J: TRBJ2-2
DNA: TGTGCCAGCAGTTCCGTTCAGCGGGGACCCACCGGGGAGCTGTTTTTT
CDR3: CASSSVQRGPTGELFF

D: TRBD2
V: TRBV20-1
size: few
J: TRBJ2-3
DNA: TGCAGTGCTAGGGCCGGCGGGGGTCGCACAGATACGCAGTATTTT
CDR3: CSARAGGGRTDTQYF

D: TRBD1
V: TRBV6-2/TRBV6-3
size: few
J: TRBJ1-5
DNA: TGTGCCAGCAGTTATGGGACAGGGGTCAATCAGCCCCAGCATTTT
CDR3: CASSYGTGVNQPQHF

D: NA
V: TRBV7-3
size: NA
J: TRBJ2-3
DNA: TGTGCCAGCAGCCCACTGGGGGCCGCAGATACGCAGTATTTT
CDR3: CASSPLGAADTQYF

D: TRBD2
V: TRBV7-2
size: NA
J: TRBJ2-3
DNA: TGTGCCAGCAGGCGTATAGCGGGGGGGCCGGCAGATACGCAGTATTTT
CDR3: CASRRIAGGPADTQYF